The 27 T cell receptor beta chains listed next were all sequenced from one sample in a study of shared clonotypes between healthy human individuals. Terminally differentiated effector memory CD45RA+ cells were excluded by CCR7 positive selection of CD45RO-negative cells. Here immunoSEQ multiplex PCR was the method, and the copy in TCRdb shows in-frame clones only, minus some. The sample shows 800,000 or so clones, approximately 96% of them seen only once. The sample taken for sequencing was naive CD8+ T cells sorted from blood. Every receptor here comes from a man between 25 and 39 years old in good health.

The chain has TRBV1 and TRBJ2-5; the DNA was not compared with TRBD1, the D call given in the table. TRBV1 is a known pseudogene. The CDR3 is made up of 14 amino acids. The CDR3 sequence is CTSSQGQGGKTQYF. The DNA of the CDR3 is TGCACCAGCAGCCAAGGACAGGGGGGGAAGACCCAGTACTTC.

J is TRBJ2-5 and V is TRBV7-9; D assignment may be TRBD1 or TRBD2 (5 bases each). The CDR3 contains 15 residues. Germline V lookup: CDR1 SEHNR, CDR2 FQNEAQ (reference sequence). The V gene lost 4 bases and the J gene lost 3 bases, with 15 bases spanning the gap. The CDR3 spells CASSSPGTVKETQYF. CDR3 in DNA: TGTGCCAGCAGCTCCCCAGGGACGGTTAAAGAGACCCAGTACTTC.

V is TRBV5-4 and J is TRBJ2-7; D gene unclear. Germline CDR1 SGHNT, CDR2 YYREEE (reference sequence). Trimming pared 2 bases from V and 3 bases from J, leaving 9 bases between. This CDR3 is built from 13 residues. The CDR3 is CASSLSPNYEQYF. CDR3 nucleotides: TGTGCCAGCAGCTTATCCCCTAACTACGAGCAGTACTTC.

This chain joins TRBV19 and TRBJ2-7; D is uncertain. Germline lookup yields CDR1 LNHDA and CDR2 SQIVND (reference sequence). CDR3 length equals 13 residues. V shed 1 base and J shed 5 bases, with 9 bases lying between them. In DNA form, the CDR3 reads TGTGCCAGTAGTATAGGGCCTGGAAACGAGCAGTACTTC. As protein: CASSIGPGNEQYF. The full variable domain, with the rest looked up from reference TRBV19 and TRBJ2-7, is DGGITQSPKYLFRKEGQNVTLSCEQNLNHDAMYWYRQDPGQGLRLIYYSQIVNDFQKGDIAEGYSVSREKKESFPLTVTSAQKNPTAFYLCASSIGPGNEQYFGPGTRLTVT.

V is TRBV27 and J is TRBJ2-3; D ambiguous. The CDR3 is 14 amino acids. V lost 2 bases and J lost 0, with 6 bases in between. CDR1 MNHEY and CDR2 SMNVEV come from the germline V gene (reference sequence). CDR3: CASSLGDSTDTQYF. In DNA form, the CDR3 reads TGTGCCAGCAGTTTAGGAGACAGCACAGATACGCAGTATTTT.

The rearrangement links TRBV9 to TRBJ2-7; possibly TRBD2 for D (5 bases). From germline, CDR1 is SGDLS and CDR2 YYNGEE. The CDR3 contains 14 residues. Trimming stripped 3 bases from V and 1 base from J, with 11 bases between. CDR3 coding DNA: TGTGCCAGCAGCGGCCCGGGCGGGTCCTACGAGCAGTACTTC. Residues: CASSGPGGSYEQYF.

The V gene is TRBV19, the J gene TRBJ1-5, with a tentative D call TRBD1 (6 bases). V was trimmed by 9 bases and J by 2 bases, leaving 14 bases between them. The germline CDR1 and CDR2 sequences are LNHDA and SQIVND (reference sequence). This CDR3 has 14 residues. The CDR3 nucleotides read TGTGCCAGCACCCAGGGGCTGGGCAATCAGCCCCAGCATTTT. Translating it yields CASTQGLGNQPQHF.

V usage is TRBV7-3 and J usage is TRBJ2-5; D ambiguous. The germline V gene encodes CDR1 SGHTA and CDR2 FQGTGA. The CDR3 totals 14 residues. V was clipped by 1 base and J by 2 bases, with 8 bases between them. Written as DNA, the CDR3 is TGTGCCAGCAGCTTAATGGGCAATCAAGAGACCCAGTACTTC. It specifies CASSLMGNQETQYF.

The chain couples TRBV15 to TRBJ2-1; D uncertain. CDR1 is LNHNV and CDR2 is YYDKDF in the germline V gene (reference sequence). The V gene lost 1 base and the J gene lost 1 base, with 8 bases spanning the gap. This CDR3 is built from 15 residues. The DNA of the CDR3 is TGTGCCACCAGCAGAGCGCTGGGGTCCTACAATGAGCAGTTCTTC. Its translation: CATSRALGSYNEQFF.

This rearrangement joins TRBV2 to TRBJ2-2; D may be TRBD1 (6 bases). Germline CDR1 reads SNHLY; CDR2 reads FYNNEI. The CDR3 loop spans 16 amino acids. The V end lost 11 bases, the J end lost 4 bases, and 23 bases lay between the germline ends. CDR3 DNA: TGTGCCCTAAGGCCTAGGGCAGGGGTAGGCACCGGGGAGCTGTTTTTT. It specifies CALRPRAGVGTGELFF. Variable domain in full (rest from reference TRBV2 and TRBJ2-2): EPEVTQTPSHQVTQMGQEVILRCVPISNHLYFYWYRQILGQKVEFLVSFYNNEISEKSEIFDDQFSVERPDGSNFTLKIRSTKLEDSAMYFCALRPRAGVGTGELFFGEGSRLTVL.

The rearrangement joins TRBV16 to TRBJ2-2; D possibly corresponds to TRBD1 (6 bases). The CDR3 has 16 residues. Germline loops: CDR1 KGHSY, CDR2 FQNENV. Trimming took 0 bases from V and 2 from J, leaving 10 bases between them. The CDR3 bases are TGTGCCAGCAGCCAATCGACAGGTCCCAACACCGGGGAGCTGTTTTTT. Protein product: CASSQSTGPNTGELFF.

For this clone: Other DNA sequences in the sample encode the same CDR3. The chain is built from TRBV27 and TRBJ2-7; 8 bases map to TRBD1. There are 13 residues in the CDR3. V was clipped by 4 bases and J by 1 base; unmatched bases: 0. Germline assignment: CDR1 MNHEY and CDR2 SMNVEV (reference sequence). The CDR3 is CASSWTGSYEQYF. As DNA, the CDR3 is TGTGCCAGCAGTTGGACAGGGTCCTACGAGCAGTACTTC.

The CDR3 nucleotides are TGTGCCATCAAAGAGGCACTGAACACTGAAGCTTTCTTT. Protein sequence: CAIKEALNTEAFF. The J gene is TRBJ1-1, the V gene TRBV10-3; the D is unclear. The CDR3 is 13 amino acids. CDR1 is ENHRY and CDR2 is SYGVKD in the germline V gene. Trimming left V 7 bases short and J 0 bases short, with 9 bases between.

This chain joins TRBV5-1 and TRBJ2-7; D call uncertain. V was clipped by 5 bases and J by 3 bases, with 6 bases between them. Germline loops: CDR1 SGHRS, CDR2 YFSETQ. This CDR3 contains 11 residues. CDR3 nucleotide sequence: TGCGCCAGCAGGGGAATCTACGAGCAGTACTTC. Protein product: CASRGIYEQYF.

The rearrangement uses TRBV7-2 and TRBJ2-3, with 7 bases matching TRBD1. V lost 5 bases to trimming and J lost 2 bases; unmatched junction nucleotides: 10. Germline CDR1 is SGHTA and CDR2 is FQGNSA. This CDR3 is 16 amino acids long. The CDR3 coding sequence is TGTGCCAGCAGCACCCGACAGGGTAGGGCCACAGATACGCAGTATTTT. This translates into CASSTRQGRATDTQYF.

The V and J genes are TRBV2 and TRBJ2-1; 10 nucleotides match TRBD2. V was pared by 7 bases and J by 0 bases, with 24 bases of the junction left unmatched. Germline V CDR1 and CDR2: SNHLY, FYNNEI. This CDR3 spans 22 amino acids. The CDR3 sequence: CASTNTGPLGAGGSYSYNEQFF. CDR3 nucleotides: TGTGCCAGCACCAACACAGGGCCACTAGGAGCGGGAGGGTCCTACTCCTACAATGAGCAGTTCTTC. Full variable domain (rest looked up from reference TRBV2 and TRBJ2-1): EPEVTQTPSHQVTQMGQEVILRCVPISNHLYFYWYRQILGQKVEFLVSFYNNEISEKSEIFDDQFSVERPDGSNFTLKIRSTKLEDSAMYFCASTNTGPLGAGGSYSYNEQFFGPGTRLTVL.

V and J are TRBV4-3 and TRBJ2-1; 7 positions match TRBD2. CDR3 length: 15 amino acids. V shed 3 bases and J 6 bases; nucleotides not matched to a gene: 8. Germline CDR1 is LGHNA and CDR2 is YSLEER. The CDR3 loop reads CASSHSPSGSNEQFF. The CDR3 region has the DNA TGCGCCAGCAGCCATTCGCCTAGCGGAAGCAATGAGCAGTTCTTC.

This chain uses TRBV29-1 with TRBJ2-7; the D call may be TRBD1 or TRBD2 (5 bases each). Germline CDR1 and CDR2: SQVTM and ANQGSEA. V shed 8 bases and J shed 3 bases, with 17 bases lying between them. The CDR3 sequence is 13 residues long. CDR3 nucleotide sequence: TGCAGCTCAATCCGGGACGGAAGCTACGAGCAGTACTTC. It yields the protein CSSIRDGSYEQYF.

This clone appeared once. J is TRBJ2-1 and V is TRBV7-9, with D perhaps matching TRBD1 or TRBD2 (5 bases each). Per the germline V gene, CDR1 is SEHNR and CDR2 is FQNEAQ (reference sequence). This CDR3 region has 15 residues. The V gene lost 5 bases and the J gene lost 1 base, with 12 bases spanning the gap. The CDR3 reads CASSPGPPSYNEQFF. The CDR3 coding sequence is TGTGCCAGCAGCCCGGGACCTCCATCCTACAATGAGCAGTTCTTC.

This chain links TRBV30 with TRBJ2-1; TRBD2 is a possible D gene (5 bases). Per germline, CDR1 GTSNPN and CDR2 SVGIG (reference sequence). Deletions cut 1 base from V and 3 bases from J, with 7 bases between. This CDR3 has 13 residues. The CDR3 DNA sequence: TGTGCCTGGAGTGGCGGAGGCTACAATGAGCAGTTCTTC. Translation gives CAWSGGGYNEQFF.

This clone was counted once. V usage is TRBV30 and J usage is TRBJ2-3; D is ambiguous. The CDR3 contains 12 residues. Germline CDR1 is GTSNPN and CDR2 is SVGIG (reference sequence). Between the trimmed V and J ends, which lost 0 bases and 1 base, there was a span of 2 bases. As DNA, the CDR3 is TGTGCCTGGAGTGTAGGCACAGATACGCAGTATTTT. Protein sequence: CAWSVGTDTQYF.

V is TRBV4-3 and J is TRBJ1-2; no firm D call. This CDR3 is 17 amino acids long. Germline V gene sequence: CDR1 LGHNA, CDR2 YSLEER. V was cut by 3 bases and J by 0 bases, with 17 bases left in between. The chain's CDR3 is CASSQGSGLETNYGYTF. The CDR3 DNA follows: TGCGCCAGCAGCCAGGGATCGGGTTTGGAGACTAACTATGGCTACACCTTC.

V and J are TRBV7-6 and TRBJ2-7; 11 positions agree with TRBD2. The CDR3 has 15 residues. V shed 4 bases, J shed 3 bases, and the junction held 5 bases outside the gene matches. Germline CDR1 SGHVS, CDR2 FNYEAQ. For the CDR3, the DNA is TGTGCCAGCAGCTACCCAACTAGCGGGAGCTACGAGCAGTACTTC. Amino acids: CASSYPTSGSYEQYF.

V and J are TRBV11-2 and TRBJ2-5; D might be TRBD2 (5 bases). In germline, CDR1 is SGHAT, CDR2 FQNNGV. The V end lost 7 bases, the J end lost 4 bases, and 19 bases lay between the germline ends. The CDR3 has 15 amino acids. The CDR3 DNA sequence: TGTGCCAGCACCCAGAGTAGCGCGGGTAGAGAGACCCAGTACTTC. Its translation is CASTQSSAGRETQYF.

With respect to this clone: Other nucleotide sequences from this sample produce the same CDR3. The chain carries TRBV2 and TRBJ2-7; D uncertain. V was pared by 5 bases and J by 2 bases, with 7 bases between. The CDR3 spans 12 residues. Germline V CDR1 and CDR2: SNHLY, FYNNEI. The CDR3 protein is CASSTLAYEQYF. The CDR3 DNA reads TGTGCCAGCAGTACGTTGGCCTACGAGCAGTACTTC.

The rearrangement links TRBV6-6 to TRBJ2-7; TRBD1 matches at 12 bases. With V trimmed by 2 bases and J by 4 bases, 3 bases remained unmatched. Germline V gene data show CDR1 as MNHNY and CDR2 as SVGAGI (reference sequence). The CDR3 extends over 15 amino acids. This CDR3 reads CASSYEGQGAYEQYF. DNA of the CDR3: TGTGCCAGCAGTTACGAGGGACAGGGGGCTTACGAGCAGTACTTC.

For the CDR3, the DNA is TGTGCCAGCAACCGGGGCGGCAGCTCCTACGAGCAGTACTTC. Translated: CASNRGGSSYEQYF. The rearrangement uses TRBV6-5 and TRBJ2-7; either TRBD1 or TRBD2 may fit D (5 bases each). CDR3 size: 14 residues. The germline V gene encodes CDR1 MNHEY and CDR2 SVGAGI. Trimming removed 7 bases from V and 0 bases from J, with 13 bases in between.